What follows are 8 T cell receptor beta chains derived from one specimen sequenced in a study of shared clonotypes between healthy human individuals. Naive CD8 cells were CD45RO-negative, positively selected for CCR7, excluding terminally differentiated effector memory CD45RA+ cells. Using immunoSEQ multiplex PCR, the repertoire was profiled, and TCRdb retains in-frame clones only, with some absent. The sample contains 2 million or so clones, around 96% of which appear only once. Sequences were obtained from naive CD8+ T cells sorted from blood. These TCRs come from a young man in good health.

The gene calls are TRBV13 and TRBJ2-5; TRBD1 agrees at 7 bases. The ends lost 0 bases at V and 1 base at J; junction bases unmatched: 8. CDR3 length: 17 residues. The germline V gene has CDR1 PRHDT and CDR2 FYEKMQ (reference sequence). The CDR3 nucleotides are TGTGCCAGCAGCTTAGGCCATACAGGGGCGCCCCAAGAGACCCAGTACTTC. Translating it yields CASSLGHTGAPQETQYF. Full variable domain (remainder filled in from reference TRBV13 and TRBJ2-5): AAGVIQSPRHLIKEKRETATLKCYPIPRHDTVYWYQQGPGQDPQFLISFYEKMQSDKGSIPDRFSAQQFSDYHSELNMSSLELGDSALYFCASSLGHTGAPQETQYFGPGTRLLVL.

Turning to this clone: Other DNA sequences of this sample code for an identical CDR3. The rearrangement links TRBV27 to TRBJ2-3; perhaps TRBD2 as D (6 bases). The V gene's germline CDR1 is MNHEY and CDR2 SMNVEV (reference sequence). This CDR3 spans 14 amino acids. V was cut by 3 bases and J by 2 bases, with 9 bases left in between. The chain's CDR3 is CASSLWGVTDTQYF. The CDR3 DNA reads TGTGCCAGCAGTTTGTGGGGGGTCACAGATACGCAGTATTTT.

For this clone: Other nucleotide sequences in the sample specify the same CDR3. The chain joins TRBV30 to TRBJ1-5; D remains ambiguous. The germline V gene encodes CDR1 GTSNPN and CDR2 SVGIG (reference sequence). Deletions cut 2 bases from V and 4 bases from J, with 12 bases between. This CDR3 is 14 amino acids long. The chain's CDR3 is CAWSWENSNQPQHF. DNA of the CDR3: TGTGCCTGGAGTTGGGAGAATTCGAATCAGCCCCAGCATTTT.

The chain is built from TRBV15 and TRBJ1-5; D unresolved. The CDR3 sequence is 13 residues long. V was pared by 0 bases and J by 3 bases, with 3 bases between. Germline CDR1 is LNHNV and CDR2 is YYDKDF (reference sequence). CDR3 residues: CATSRDDNQPQHF. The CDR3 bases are TGTGCCACCAGCAGAGATGACAATCAGCCCCAGCATTTT.

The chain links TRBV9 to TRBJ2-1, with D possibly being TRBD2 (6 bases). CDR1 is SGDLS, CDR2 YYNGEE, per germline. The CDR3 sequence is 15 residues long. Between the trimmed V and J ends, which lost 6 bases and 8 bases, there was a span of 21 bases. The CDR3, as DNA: TGTGCCAGCACCGCCGCGGGGAGCCTGGGGGATGAGCAGTTCTTC. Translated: CASTAAGSLGDEQFF.

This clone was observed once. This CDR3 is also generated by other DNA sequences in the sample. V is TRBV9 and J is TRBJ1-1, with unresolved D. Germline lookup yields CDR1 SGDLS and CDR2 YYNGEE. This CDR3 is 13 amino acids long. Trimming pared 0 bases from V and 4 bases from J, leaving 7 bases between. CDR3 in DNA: TGTGCCAGCAGCGTAGGCTCCGGCACTGAAGCTTTCTTT. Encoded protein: CASSVGSGTEAFF.

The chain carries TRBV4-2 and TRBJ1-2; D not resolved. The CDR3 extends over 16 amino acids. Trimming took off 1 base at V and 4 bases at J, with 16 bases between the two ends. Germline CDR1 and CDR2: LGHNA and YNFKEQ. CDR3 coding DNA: TGTGCCAGCAGCCAAGTCGGTGGCAGCGCGTCCTATGGCTACACCTTC. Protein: CASSQVGGSASYGYTF.

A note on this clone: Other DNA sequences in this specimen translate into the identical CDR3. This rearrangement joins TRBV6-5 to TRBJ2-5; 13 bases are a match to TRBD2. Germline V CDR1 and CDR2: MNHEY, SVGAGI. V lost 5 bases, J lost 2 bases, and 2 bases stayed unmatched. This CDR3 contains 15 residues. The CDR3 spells CASSRTSGGQETQYF. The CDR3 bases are TGTGCCAGCAGTCGGACTAGCGGGGGTCAAGAGACCCAGTACTTC.